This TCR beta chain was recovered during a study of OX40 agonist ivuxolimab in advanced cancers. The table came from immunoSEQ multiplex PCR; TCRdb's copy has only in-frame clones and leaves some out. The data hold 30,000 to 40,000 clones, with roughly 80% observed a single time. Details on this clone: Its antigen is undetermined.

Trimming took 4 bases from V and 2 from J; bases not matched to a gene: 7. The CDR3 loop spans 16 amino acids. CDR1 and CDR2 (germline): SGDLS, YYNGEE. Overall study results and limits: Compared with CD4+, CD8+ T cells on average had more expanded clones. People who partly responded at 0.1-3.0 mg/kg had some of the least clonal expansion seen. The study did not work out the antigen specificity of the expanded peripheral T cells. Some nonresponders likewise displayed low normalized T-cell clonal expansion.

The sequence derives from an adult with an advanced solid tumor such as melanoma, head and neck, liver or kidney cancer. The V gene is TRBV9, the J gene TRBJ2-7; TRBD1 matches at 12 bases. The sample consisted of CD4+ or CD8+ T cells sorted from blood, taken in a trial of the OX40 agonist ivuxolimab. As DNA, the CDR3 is TGTGCCAGCAGCCTCAGTGGGGACAGGGGGCCCTACGAGCAGTACTTC. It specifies CASSLSGDRGPYEQYF.